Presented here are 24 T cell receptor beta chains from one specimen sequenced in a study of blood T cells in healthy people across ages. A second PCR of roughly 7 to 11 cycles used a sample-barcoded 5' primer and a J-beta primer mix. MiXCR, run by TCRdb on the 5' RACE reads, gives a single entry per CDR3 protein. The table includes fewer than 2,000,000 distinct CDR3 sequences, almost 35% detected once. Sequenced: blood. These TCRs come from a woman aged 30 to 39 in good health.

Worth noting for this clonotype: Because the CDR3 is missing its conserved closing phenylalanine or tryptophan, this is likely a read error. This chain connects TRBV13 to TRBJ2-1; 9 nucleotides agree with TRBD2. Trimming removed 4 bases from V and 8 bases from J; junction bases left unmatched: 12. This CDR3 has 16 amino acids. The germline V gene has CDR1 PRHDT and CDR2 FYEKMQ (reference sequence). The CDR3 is CASSYVLRGGQDEQFV. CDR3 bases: TGTGCCAGCAGCTACGTCTTGCGGGGGGGCCAAGATGAGCAGTTCGTC.

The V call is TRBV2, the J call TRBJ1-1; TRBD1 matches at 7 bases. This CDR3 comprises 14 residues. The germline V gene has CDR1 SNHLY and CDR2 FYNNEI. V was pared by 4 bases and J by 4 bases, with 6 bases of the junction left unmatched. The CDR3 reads CASSAGGPPTEAFF. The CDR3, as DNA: TGTGCCAGCAGTGCAGGGGGGCCCCCCACTGAAGCTTTCTTT.

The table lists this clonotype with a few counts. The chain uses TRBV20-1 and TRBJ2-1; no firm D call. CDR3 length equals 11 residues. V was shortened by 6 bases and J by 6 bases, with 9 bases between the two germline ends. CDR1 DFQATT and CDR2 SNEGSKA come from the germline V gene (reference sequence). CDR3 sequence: CSALPTNEQFF. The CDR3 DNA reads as TGCAGTGCATTACCAACCAATGAGCAGTTCTTC.

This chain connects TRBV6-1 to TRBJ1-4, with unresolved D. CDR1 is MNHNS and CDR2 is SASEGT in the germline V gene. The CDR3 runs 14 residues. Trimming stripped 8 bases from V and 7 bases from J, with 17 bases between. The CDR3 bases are TGTGCCAGCGGTGGTACGCAAGCAGGTGAAAAACTGTTTTTT. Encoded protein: CASGGTQAGEKLFF.

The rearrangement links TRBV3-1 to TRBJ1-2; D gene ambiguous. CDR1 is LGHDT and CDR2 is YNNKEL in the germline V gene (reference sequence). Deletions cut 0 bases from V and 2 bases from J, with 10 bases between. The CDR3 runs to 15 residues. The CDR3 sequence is CASSQDRGLNYGYTF. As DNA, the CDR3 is TGTGCCAGCAGCCAAGATCGTGGGTTAAACTATGGCTACACCTTC.

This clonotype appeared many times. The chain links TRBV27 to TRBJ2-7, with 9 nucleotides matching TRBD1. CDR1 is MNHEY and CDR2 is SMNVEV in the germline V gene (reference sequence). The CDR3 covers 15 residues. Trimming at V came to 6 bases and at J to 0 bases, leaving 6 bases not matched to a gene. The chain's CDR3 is CASSSGQGSSYEQYF. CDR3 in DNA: TGTGCCAGCAGCTCAGGACAGGGGAGCTCCTACGAGCAGTACTTC.

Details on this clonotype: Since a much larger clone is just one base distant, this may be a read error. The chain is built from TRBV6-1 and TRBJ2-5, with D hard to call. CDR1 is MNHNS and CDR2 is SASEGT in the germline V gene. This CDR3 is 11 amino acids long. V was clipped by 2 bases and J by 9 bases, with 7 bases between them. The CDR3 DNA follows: TGTGCCAGCAGTGAACTGCGGCCCCAGTACTTC. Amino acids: CASSELRPQYF.

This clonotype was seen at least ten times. The CDR3 DNA is TGTGCCAGCAGTTTGGGAGGCCTCCCCTACAATGAGCAGTTCTTC. This translates into CASSLGGLPYNEQFF. This chain joins TRBV7-9 and TRBJ2-1; TRBD2 is a possible D gene (6 bases). The CDR3 spans 15 residues. V dropped 6 bases and J dropped 2 bases, with 14 bases sitting between them. In germline, CDR1 is SEHNR, CDR2 FQNEAQ (reference sequence). Variable domain in full (rest from reference TRBV7-9 and TRBJ2-1): DTGVSQNPRHKITKRGQNVTFRCDPISEHNRLYWYRQTLGQGPEFLTYFQNEAQLEKSRLLSDRFSAERPKGSFSTLEIQRTEQGDSAMYLCASSLGGLPYNEQFFGPGTRLTVL.

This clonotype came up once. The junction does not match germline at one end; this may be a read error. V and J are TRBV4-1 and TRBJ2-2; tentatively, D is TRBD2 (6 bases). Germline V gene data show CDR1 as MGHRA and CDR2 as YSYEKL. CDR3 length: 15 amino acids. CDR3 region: CASSPVSGGAGEPFF. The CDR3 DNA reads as TGCGCCAGCAGCCCGGTCTCCGGGGGAGCCGGGGAGCCGTTTTTT.

The CDR3 reads CASSQLAGGGRETQYF. CDR3 DNA sequence: TGTGCCAGCAGCCAGCTAGCGGGAGGGGGGCGAGAGACCCAGTACTTC. The chain has TRBV4-2 and TRBJ2-5; TRBD2 aligns across 12 bases. J lost 4 bases, V lost 3 bases, and 6 bases had no gene match. The CDR3 runs 16 residues. The germline V gene encodes CDR1 LGHNA and CDR2 YNFKEQ.

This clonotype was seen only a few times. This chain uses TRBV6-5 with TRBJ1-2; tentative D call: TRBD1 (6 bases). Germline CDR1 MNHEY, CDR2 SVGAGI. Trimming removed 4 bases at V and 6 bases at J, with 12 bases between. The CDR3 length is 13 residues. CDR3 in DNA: TGTGCCAGCAGTTCACAACAGGGAAATGGCTACACCTTC. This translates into CASSSQQGNGYTF.

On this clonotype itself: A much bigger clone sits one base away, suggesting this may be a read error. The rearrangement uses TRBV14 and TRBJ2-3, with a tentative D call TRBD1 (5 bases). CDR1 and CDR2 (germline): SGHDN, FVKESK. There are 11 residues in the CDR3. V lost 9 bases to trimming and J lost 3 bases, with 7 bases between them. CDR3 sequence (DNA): TGTGCCAGGAGACAGACAGATACGCAGTATTTT. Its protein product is CARRQTDTQYF.

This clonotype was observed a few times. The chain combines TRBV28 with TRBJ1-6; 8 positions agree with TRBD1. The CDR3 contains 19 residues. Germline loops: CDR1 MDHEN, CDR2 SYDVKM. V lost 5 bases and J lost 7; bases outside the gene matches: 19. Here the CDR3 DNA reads TGTGCCAGCAGTCCCCCCGGGACAGGCGGAACCTTTCTCAATTCACCCCTCCACTTT. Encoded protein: CASSPPGTGGTFLNSPLHF.

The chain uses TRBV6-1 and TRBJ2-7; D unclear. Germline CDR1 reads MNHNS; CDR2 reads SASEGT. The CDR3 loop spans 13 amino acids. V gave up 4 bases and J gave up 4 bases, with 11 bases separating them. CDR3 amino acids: CASSGWVGYEQYF. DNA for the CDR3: TGTGCCAGCAGTGGTTGGGTAGGTTACGAGCAGTACTTC.

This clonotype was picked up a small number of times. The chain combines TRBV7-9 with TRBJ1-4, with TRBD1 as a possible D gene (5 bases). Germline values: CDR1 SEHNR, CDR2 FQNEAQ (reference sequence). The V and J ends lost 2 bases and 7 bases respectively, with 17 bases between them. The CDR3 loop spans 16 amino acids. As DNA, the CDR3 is TGTGCCAGCAGCTTAATGGGACTTCAAACTGGTGAAAAACTGTTTTTT. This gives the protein CASSLMGLQTGEKLFF.

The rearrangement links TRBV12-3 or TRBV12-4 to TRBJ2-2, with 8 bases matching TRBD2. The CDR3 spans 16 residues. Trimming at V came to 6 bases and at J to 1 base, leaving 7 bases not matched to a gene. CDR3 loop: CASSPDGTRNTGELFF. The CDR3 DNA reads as TGTGCCAGCAGCCCAGACGGGACTAGGAACACCGGGGAGCTGTTTTTT.

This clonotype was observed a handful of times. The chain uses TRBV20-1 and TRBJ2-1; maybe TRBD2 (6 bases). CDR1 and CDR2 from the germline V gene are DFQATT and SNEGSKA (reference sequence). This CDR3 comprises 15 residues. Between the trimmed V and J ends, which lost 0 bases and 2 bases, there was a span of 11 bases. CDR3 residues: CSARDFSGTYNEQFF. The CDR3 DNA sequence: TGCAGTGCTAGAGATTTTAGCGGTACCTACAATGAGCAGTTCTTC.

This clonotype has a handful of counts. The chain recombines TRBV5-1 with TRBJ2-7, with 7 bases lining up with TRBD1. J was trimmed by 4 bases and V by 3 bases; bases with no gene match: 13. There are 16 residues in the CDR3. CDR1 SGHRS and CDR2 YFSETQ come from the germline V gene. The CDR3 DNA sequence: TGCGCCAGCAGCTCCGGGACAGTCCTGACCCTTTACGAGCAGTACTTC. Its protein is CASSSGTVLTLYEQYF.

CDR3 bases: TGTGCCAGCGCTCGGGGAGGGGTCCAACAGCCCCAGCATTTT. This translates into CASARGGVQQPQHF. V and J are TRBV2 and TRBJ1-5, with D possibly being TRBD1 (5 bases). The CDR3 extends over 14 amino acids. Trimming stripped 8 bases from V and 7 bases from J, with 18 bases between. Germline loops: CDR1 SNHLY, CDR2 FYNNEI.

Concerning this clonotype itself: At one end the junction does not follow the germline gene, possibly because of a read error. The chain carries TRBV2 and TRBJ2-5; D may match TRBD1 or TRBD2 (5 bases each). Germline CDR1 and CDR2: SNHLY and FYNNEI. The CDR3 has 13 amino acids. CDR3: CTSSEEGLGEQYF. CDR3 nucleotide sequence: TGTACCAGCAGTGAGGAAGGCCTGGGGGAGCAGTACTTC.

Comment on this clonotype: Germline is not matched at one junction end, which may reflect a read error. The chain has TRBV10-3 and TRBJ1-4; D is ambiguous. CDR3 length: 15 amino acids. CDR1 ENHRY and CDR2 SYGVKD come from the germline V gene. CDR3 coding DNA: TGTGCCAACAGTGAGAAAGGGTGGTGGAATGAAAAACTGTTTTTT. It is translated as CANSEKGWWNEKLFF.

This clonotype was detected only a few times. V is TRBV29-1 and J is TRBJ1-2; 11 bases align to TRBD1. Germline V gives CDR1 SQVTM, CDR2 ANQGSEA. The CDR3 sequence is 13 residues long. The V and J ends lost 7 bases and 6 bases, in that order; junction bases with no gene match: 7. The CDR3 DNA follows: TGCAGCGCCCGTGGACAGGGGGCGAATGGCTACACCTTC. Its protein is CSARGQGANGYTF.

The CDR3 DNA follows: TGCGCCAGCAGCTTGGCCCTGGTTAGCGACCATGAGCAGTTCTTC. Amino acids: CASSLALVSDHEQFF. The rearrangement joins TRBV5-1 to TRBJ2-1, with a weak D call TRBD2 (5 bases). Germline CDR1 is SGHRS and CDR2 is YFSETQ. V lost 0 bases to trimming and J lost 8 bases, with 15 bases between them. This CDR3 contains 15 residues. The whole variable domain, remainder taken from reference TRBV5-1 and TRBJ2-1, is KAGVTQTPRYLIKTRGQQVTLSCSPISGHRSVSWYQQTPGQGLQFLFEYFSETQRNKGNFPGRFSGRQFSNSRSEMNVSTLELGDSALYLCASSLALVSDHEQFFGPGTRLTVL.

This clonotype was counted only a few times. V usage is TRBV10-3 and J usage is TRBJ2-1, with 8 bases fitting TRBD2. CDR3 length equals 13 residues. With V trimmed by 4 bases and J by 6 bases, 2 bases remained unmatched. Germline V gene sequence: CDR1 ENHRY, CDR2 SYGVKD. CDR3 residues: CAISVGTSNEQFF. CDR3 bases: TGTGCCATCAGTGTTGGGACTAGCAATGAGCAGTTCTTC.